These 10 T cell receptor beta chains share one sample of origin, sequenced in a study of blood T cell repertoires in COVID-19. The table came from immunoSEQ multiplex PCR; TCRdb's copy has only in-frame clones and leaves some out. The sample has about 370,000 clones; 90% are singletons. The sequenced material came from peripheral blood. These receptors originate from a man aged 18 to 30 with active or convalescent COVID-19.

This chain links TRBV6-2 or TRBV6-3 with TRBJ1-5, with D unresolved. The CDR3 runs to 17 residues. V lost 4 bases to trimming and J lost 2 bases, with 18 bases between them. Germline CDR1 and CDR2: MNHEY and SVGEGT. The CDR3 nucleotides are TGTGCCAGCAGTTCACAATTTACATACGTTGGCAATCAGCCCCAGCATTTT. Its translation is CASSSQFTYVGNQPQHF.

The chain has TRBV4-3 and TRBJ2-7, with TRBD1 identical over 8 bases. The CDR3 has 16 residues. The germline V gene has CDR1 LGHNA and CDR2 YSLEER. V lost 4 bases and J lost 5; bases outside the gene matches: 13. CDR3 sequence (DNA): TGCGCCAGCAGCCCCCACCCCTCAGGGGGCTTCGACGAGCAGTACTTC. Translated: CASSPHPSGGFDEQYF.

The rearrangement links TRBV2 to TRBJ2-4, with D perhaps matching TRBD1 (5 bases). CDR1 is SNHLY, CDR2 FYNNEI, per germline. CDR3 size: 15 residues. V lost 7 bases and J 0 bases, leaving 13 bases between the germline ends. The CDR3 bases are TGTGCCAGCAAGACAGAGCCCCTAGCCAAAAACATTCAGTACTTC. It translates to CASKTEPLAKNIQYF.

This chain links TRBV12-3 or TRBV12-4 with TRBJ1-2; D unclear. V lost 6 bases, J lost 4 bases, and 9 bases lay in between. The CDR3 consists of 12 residues. CDR3 protein: CASRGLGYGYTF. The CDR3 coding sequence is TGTGCCAGCAGAGGACTGGGCTATGGCTACACCTTC.

This chain links TRBV19 with TRBJ1-3; the D is unclear. Per the germline V gene, CDR1 is LNHDA and CDR2 is SQIVND (reference sequence). V lost 6 bases, J lost 5 bases, and 17 bases lay in between. The CDR3 runs to 15 residues. CDR3 DNA sequence: TGTGCCAGTAGCCACACCTCCGGGATTAGAAACACCATATATTTT. It encodes CASSHTSGIRNTIYF.

This clone was seen only once. The J gene is TRBJ1-2, the V gene TRBV3-1 (or the pseudogene TRBV3-2); 10 bases line up with TRBD1. After removal of 1 base from V and 3 bases from J, the junction contained 5 bases not matched to a gene. This CDR3 has 16 amino acids. CDR1 is LGHDT and CDR2 is YNNKEL in the germline V gene (reference sequence). Written as DNA, the CDR3 is TGTGCCAGCAGCCAAGCGACAGGGGGCAATTACTATGGCTACACCTTC. It translates to CASSQATGGNYYGYTF.

The chain joins TRBV3-1 (or the pseudogene TRBV3-2) to TRBJ2-1, with TRBD1 identical over 8 bases. V dropped 11 bases and J dropped 2; count of bases not matched to a gene: 5. This CDR3 comprises 13 residues. Looked up from germline, CDR1 is LGHDT and CDR2 is YNNKEL (reference sequence). Written as DNA, the CDR3 is TGTGCCCTAGGGACAGGACCCTACAATGAGCAGTTCTTC. Its translation is CALGTGPYNEQFF.

This chain links TRBV7-2 with TRBJ2-2; 14 bases map to TRBD2. Germline CDR1 SGHTA, CDR2 FQGNSA. There are 17 residues in the CDR3. V trimming: 5 bases; J trimming: 6 bases; junction bases outside the gene matches: 8. The CDR3 DNA reads as TGTGCCAGCAGCAAATGGACTAGCGGGGGGAGGGCCGGGGAGCTGTTTTTT. It encodes CASSKWTSGGRAGELFF.

The rearrangement links TRBV6-6 to TRBJ1-1; D uncertain. Looked up from germline, CDR1 is MNHNY and CDR2 is SVGAGI (reference sequence). Deletions cut 2 bases from V and 1 base from J, with 11 bases between. This CDR3 is 15 amino acids long. CDR3 region: CASSYELTWNTEAFF. The CDR3 coding sequence is TGTGCCAGCAGTTACGAGCTCACGTGGAACACTGAAGCTTTCTTT.

This clone appeared a single time. V is TRBV9 and J is TRBJ1-4, with a tentative D call TRBD1 (5 bases). Germline assignment: CDR1 SGDLS and CDR2 YYNGEE. The CDR3 totals 14 residues. Trimming removed 5 bases from V and 0 bases from J, with 8 bases in between. CDR3 region: CASSQTATNEKLFF. CDR3 bases: TGTGCCAGCAGTCAGACAGCAACTAATGAAAAACTGTTTTTT.